The 16 T cell receptor beta chains in this list originate from one sample, sequenced in a study of cytomegalovirus exposure and HLA in healthy donors. Researchers ran the PCR with 60 Vbeta and 13 Jbeta primers. The assay was immunoSEQ multiplex PCR, and TCRdb's table has in-frame clones only and misses some. The data contain about 120,000 clones, around 75% of them singletons. The sequencing sample was made of PBMCs. The receptors stem from a young woman in good health and CMV-seronegative.

This chain's CDR3 is CASSHGNEAFF. As DNA, the CDR3 is TGTGCCAGCAGCCACGGTAATGAAGCTTTCTTT. The V and J genes are TRBV4-2 and TRBJ1-1; D is undetermined. Germline values: CDR1 LGHNA, CDR2 YNFKEQ. The CDR3 extends over 11 amino acids. Between the trimmed V and J ends, which lost 3 bases and 7 bases, there was a span of 6 bases.

V gene TRBV2 combines with J gene TRBJ2-5, with D perhaps TRBD2 (6 bases). The CDR3 sequence is 16 residues long. The germline V and J ends were trimmed by 3 bases and 1 base, with 15 bases remaining between them. In germline, CDR1 is SNHLY, CDR2 FYNNEI. CDR3 bases: TGTGCCAGCAGTGAGTTGGAGGGGCGAGCCCAAGAGACCCAGTACTTC. Translation gives CASSELEGRAQETQYF.

This clone was seen more than once but under ten times. The chain has TRBV9 and TRBJ1-2; D is unclear. This CDR3 is built from 15 residues. Trimming removed 0 bases from V and 7 bases from J, with 16 bases in between. Looked up from germline, CDR1 is SGDLS and CDR2 is YYNGEE. In DNA form, the CDR3 reads TGTGCCAGCAGCGTAGGGGTAATCGGGGTGCTTGGCTACACCTTC. This translates into CASSVGVIGVLGYTF. Variable domain in full (rest from reference TRBV9 and TRBJ1-2): DSGVTQTPKHLITATGQRVTLRCSPRSGDLSVYWYQQSLDQGLQFLIQYYNGEERAKGNILERFSAQQFPDLHSELNLSSLELGDSALYFCASSVGVIGVLGYTFGSGTRLTVV.

This clone has just one count. V is TRBV2 and J is TRBJ2-3, with 10 bases matching TRBD2. V shed 8 bases, J shed 6 bases, and the junction held 8 bases outside the gene matches. CDR3 length equals 14 residues. Germline V lookup: CDR1 SNHLY, CDR2 FYNNEI. In DNA form, the CDR3 reads TGTGCCAGCCGGAGCCCGGGACTAGCGGATACGCAGTATTTT. Translation gives CASRSPGLADTQYF. Variable domain in full (rest from reference TRBV2 and TRBJ2-3): EPEVTQTPSHQVTQMGQEVILRCVPISNHLYFYWYRQILGQKVEFLVSFYNNEISEKSEIFDDQFSVERPDGSNFTLKIRSTKLEDSAMYFCASRSPGLADTQYFGPGTRLTVL.

The chain uses TRBV19 and TRBJ2-2; D gene unclear. Trimming left V 0 bases short and J 5 bases short, with 4 bases between. The CDR3 is 13 residues long. In germline, CDR1 is LNHDA, CDR2 SQIVND (reference sequence). The CDR3 DNA is TGTGCCAGTAGTATAGATTCGACCGGGGAGCTGTTTTTT. It translates to CASSIDSTGELFF.

The chain uses TRBV6-1 and TRBJ2-5, with 9 bases identical to TRBD1. This CDR3 contains 15 residues. With V trimmed by 5 bases and J by 1 base, 5 bases remained unmatched. Germline values: CDR1 MNHNS, CDR2 SASEGT. CDR3 sequence reads: CASSPGTGSQETQYF. Here the CDR3 DNA reads TGTGCCAGCAGTCCCGGGACAGGGAGCCAAGAGACCCAGTACTTC.

The rearrangement links TRBV7-8 to TRBJ1-1; TRBD1 might be the D (6 bases). This CDR3 has 15 amino acids. Trimming took off 1 base at V and 2 bases at J, with 11 bases between the two ends. CDR1 SGHVS and CDR2 FQNEAQ come from the germline V gene. The CDR3: CASSLEGVGNTEAFF. The CDR3 DNA is TGTGCCAGCAGCTTAGAGGGGGTGGGAAACACTGAAGCTTTCTTT.

This rearrangement joins TRBV2 to TRBJ1-5; D is unresolved. Germline CDR1 SNHLY, CDR2 FYNNEI. This CDR3 contains 12 residues. V was clipped by 8 bases and J by 6 bases, with 11 bases between them. The CDR3 sequence is CASSGGGQPQHF. CDR3 sequence (DNA): TGTGCCAGCTCCGGCGGAGGTCAGCCCCAGCATTTT.

The rearrangement links TRBV6-6 to TRBJ1-2, with D possibly being TRBD1 (5 bases). V lost 2 bases to trimming and J lost 8 bases, with 15 bases between them. Germline V gene sequence: CDR1 MNHNY, CDR2 SVGAGI (reference sequence). The CDR3 is 14 residues long. The CDR3 sequence: CASSYNLGVEGYTF. DNA for the CDR3: TGTGCCAGCAGTTACAACCTAGGGGTAGAGGGCTACACCTTC.

This clone was seen a few times. This sequence joins TRBV5-1 and TRBJ1-5; D gene ambiguous. Trimming left V 0 bases short and J 0 bases short, with 7 bases between. The CDR3 is 15 residues long. CDR1 is SGHRS, CDR2 YFSETQ, per germline. Written as DNA, the CDR3 is TGCGCCAGCAGCTTGGGGGAGTTTAGCAATCAGCCCCAGCATTTT. Its protein product is CASSLGEFSNQPQHF.

V and J are TRBV6-1 and TRBJ2-1, with 8 nucleotides matching TRBD2. From germline, CDR1 is MNHNS and CDR2 SASEGT. The CDR3 length is 14 residues. V dropped 3 bases and J dropped 7; count of bases not matched to a gene: 5. The CDR3 protein is CASSEGTSKNEQFF. The CDR3 DNA is TGTGCCAGCAGTGAGGGGACTAGTAAAAATGAGCAGTTCTTC.

The chain is built from TRBV9 and TRBJ1-1; the D is unclear. The CDR3 is 14 amino acids. Trimming pared 4 bases from V and 3 bases from J, leaving 13 bases between. Germline-derived CDR1 and CDR2 are SGDLS and YYNGEE. The CDR3 here is CASSPSPGDTEAFF. The CDR3 DNA sequence: TGTGCCAGCAGCCCCTCCCCCGGGGACACTGAAGCTTTCTTT.

V usage is TRBV19 and J usage is TRBJ2-7; perhaps TRBD1 as D (5 bases). Germline CDR1 LNHDA, CDR2 SQIVND (reference sequence). The CDR3 spans 14 residues. The V and J ends lost 5 bases and 7 bases respectively, with 18 bases between them. CDR3 residues: CASSSVKGHSEQYF. CDR3 sequence (DNA): TGTGCCAGTAGTTCGGTCAAAGGACACTCTGAGCAGTACTTC.

The chain couples TRBV5-6 to TRBJ1-2, with D perhaps TRBD1 (5 bases). Trimming took 6 bases from V and 7 from J, leaving 25 bases between them. The CDR3 loop spans 16 amino acids. Germline V lookup: CDR1 SGHDT, CDR2 YYEEEE. The CDR3 DNA follows: TGTGCCAGCAACCTCGGGGGGGGGTGGAGAGTATCTGGCTACACCTTC. Amino acid sequence: CASNLGGGWRVSGYTF. Variable domain in full (rest from reference TRBV5-6 and TRBJ1-2): DAGVTQSPTHLIKTRGQQVTLRCSPKSGHDTVSWYQQALGQGPQFIFQYYEEEERQRGNFPDRFSGHQFPNYSSELNVNALLLGDSALYLCASNLGGGWRVSGYTFGSGTRLTVV.

The J gene is TRBJ1-5, the V gene TRBV6-7; TRBD1 matches at 9 bases. TRBV6-7 is placed among ORFs of uncertain function. Unmatched junction bases numbered 12, after V lost 6 bases and J lost 0 bases. The length of the CDR3 is 18 residues. CDR3 nucleotides: TGTGCCAGCAGCCCATCCGACAGGGGGGTTTATAGCAATCAGCCCCAGCATTTT. This translates into CASSPSDRGVYSNQPQHF.

The J gene is TRBJ2-7, the V gene TRBV10-3, with D perhaps matching TRBD1 (5 bases). CDR3 length equals 15 residues. V gave up 3 bases and J gave up 5 bases, with 17 bases separating them. Germline V CDR1 and CDR2: ENHRY, SYGVKD. CDR3 bases: TGTGCCATCAGTGACTACGAAGGGGCTGGCCACGAGCAGTACTTC. This translates into CAISDYEGAGHEQYF.